This TCR beta chain was sequenced in a study of T-cell reconstitution after alpha-beta-depleted transplantation in children. Regarding this clonotype: Antigen: not known.

CDR1 is LGHDT and CDR2 is YNNKEL in the germline V gene (reference sequence). Trimming took off 1 base at V and 6 bases at J, with 12 bases between the two ends. The CDR3 length is 14 residues. Study-level points and caveats: Roughly two months post-transplant, alpha-beta T cells reportedly originated from several hundred graft clones that had expanded.

Preparation of the TCRbeta library used unique molecular identifiers. MiXCR, run by TCRdb on the PCR reads, gives a single entry per CDR3 protein. The table lists fewer than 750,000 distinct CDR3 sequences, roughly 23% of them singletons. The gene calls are TRBV3-1 and TRBJ1-2; TRBD1 is a possible D gene (5 bases). The sample in question was PBMCs, mostly from graft donor cells, obtained 360 days after TCRalphabeta/CD19-depleted stem cell transplant. The origin of this receptor is a boy less than two years old who had a stem cell transplant for acute myeloid leukemia, so the T cells may come from the graft donor. This CDR3 reads CASSQGVRDNGYTF. Written as DNA, the CDR3 is TGTGCCAGCAGCCAAGGGGTCAGGGATAATGGCTACACCTTC.